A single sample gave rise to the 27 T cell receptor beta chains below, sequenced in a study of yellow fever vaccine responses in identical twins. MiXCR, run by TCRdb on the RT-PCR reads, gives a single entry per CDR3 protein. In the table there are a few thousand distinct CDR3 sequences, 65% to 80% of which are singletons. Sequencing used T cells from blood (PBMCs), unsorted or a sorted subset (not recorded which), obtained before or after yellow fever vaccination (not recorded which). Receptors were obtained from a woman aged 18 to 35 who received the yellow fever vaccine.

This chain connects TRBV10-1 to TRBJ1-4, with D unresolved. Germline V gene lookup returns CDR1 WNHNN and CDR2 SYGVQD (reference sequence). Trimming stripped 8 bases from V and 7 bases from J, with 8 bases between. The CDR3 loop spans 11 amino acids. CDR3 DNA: TGCGCCAGCGGGGAAAGTGAAAAACTGTTTTTT. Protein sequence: CASGESEKLFF.

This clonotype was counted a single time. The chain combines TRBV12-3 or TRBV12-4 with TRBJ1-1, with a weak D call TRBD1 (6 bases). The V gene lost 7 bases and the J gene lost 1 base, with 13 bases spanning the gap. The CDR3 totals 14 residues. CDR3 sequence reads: CASKGDSSNTEAFF. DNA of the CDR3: TGTGCCAGCAAGGGGGACTCCTCGAACACTGAAGCTTTCTTT.

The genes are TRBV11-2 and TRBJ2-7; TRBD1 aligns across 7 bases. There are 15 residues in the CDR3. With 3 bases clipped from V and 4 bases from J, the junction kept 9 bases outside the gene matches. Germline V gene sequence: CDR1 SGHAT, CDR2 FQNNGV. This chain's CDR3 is CASSFPTGYSYEQYF. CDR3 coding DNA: TGTGCCAGCAGCTTTCCGACAGGGTACTCTTACGAGCAGTACTTC. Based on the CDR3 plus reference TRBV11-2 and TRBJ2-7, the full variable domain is EAGVAQSPRYKIIEKRQSVAFWCNPISGHATLYWYQQILGQGPKLLIQFQNNGVVDDSQLPKDRFSAERLKGVDSTLKIQPAKLEDSAVYLCASSFPTGYSYEQYFGPGTRLTVT.

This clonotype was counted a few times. CDR3 loop: CASSQQGSNQPQHF. The CDR3, as DNA: TGTGCCAGCAGCCAGCAGGGAAGCAATCAGCCCCAGCATTTT. The V call is TRBV4-2, the J call TRBJ1-5; a possible D gene is TRBD1 (5 bases). From germline, CDR1 is LGHNA and CDR2 YNFKEQ. Trimming left V 3 bases short and J 1 base short, with 7 bases between. The CDR3 has 14 amino acids.

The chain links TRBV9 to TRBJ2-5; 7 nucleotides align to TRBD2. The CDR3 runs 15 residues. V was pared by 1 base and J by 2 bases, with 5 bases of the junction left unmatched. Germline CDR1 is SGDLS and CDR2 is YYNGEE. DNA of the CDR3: TGTGCCAGCAGCGTACTCGGGGGACTACAAGAGACCCAGTACTTC. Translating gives CASSVLGGLQETQYF.

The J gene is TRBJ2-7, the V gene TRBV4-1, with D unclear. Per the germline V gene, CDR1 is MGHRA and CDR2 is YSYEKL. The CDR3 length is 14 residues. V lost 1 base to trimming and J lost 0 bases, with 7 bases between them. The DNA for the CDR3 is TGCGCCAGCAGCCAAGGGTCATTCTCCTACGAGCAGTACTTC. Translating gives CASSQGSFSYEQYF.

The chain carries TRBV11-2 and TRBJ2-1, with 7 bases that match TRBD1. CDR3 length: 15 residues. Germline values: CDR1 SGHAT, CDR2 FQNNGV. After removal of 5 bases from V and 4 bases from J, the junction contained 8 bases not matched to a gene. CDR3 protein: CASSLRGGYYNEQFF. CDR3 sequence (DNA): TGTGCCAGCAGCCTTAGAGGGGGCTATTACAATGAGCAGTTCTTC.

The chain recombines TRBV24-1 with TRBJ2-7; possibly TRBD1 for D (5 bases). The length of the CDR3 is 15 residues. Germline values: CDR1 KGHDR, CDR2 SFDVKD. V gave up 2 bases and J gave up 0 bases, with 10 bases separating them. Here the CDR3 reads CATSDWQGSSYEQYF. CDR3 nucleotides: TGTGCCACCAGTGATTGGCAGGGCAGCTCCTACGAGCAGTACTTC.

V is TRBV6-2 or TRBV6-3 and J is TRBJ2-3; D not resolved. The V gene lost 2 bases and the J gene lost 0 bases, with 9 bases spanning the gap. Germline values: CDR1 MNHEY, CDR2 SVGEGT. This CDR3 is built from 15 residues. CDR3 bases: TGTGCCAGCAGTTACGGTTGGGGAAGCACAGATACGCAGTATTTT. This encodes CASSYGWGSTDTQYF.

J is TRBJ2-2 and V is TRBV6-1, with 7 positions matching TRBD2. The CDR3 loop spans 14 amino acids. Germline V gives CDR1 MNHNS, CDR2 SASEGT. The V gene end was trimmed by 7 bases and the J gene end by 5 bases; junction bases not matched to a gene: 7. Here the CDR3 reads CASKTSLDTGELFF. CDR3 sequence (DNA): TGTGCCAGCAAGACTAGCTTGGATACCGGGGAGCTGTTTTTT.

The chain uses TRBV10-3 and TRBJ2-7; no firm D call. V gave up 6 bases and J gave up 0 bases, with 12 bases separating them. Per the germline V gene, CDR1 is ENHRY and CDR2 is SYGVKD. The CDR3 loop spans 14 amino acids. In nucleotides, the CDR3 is TGTGCCATCAGACGCGACAAGCTCTCCTACGAGCAGTACTTC. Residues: CAIRRDKLSYEQYF.

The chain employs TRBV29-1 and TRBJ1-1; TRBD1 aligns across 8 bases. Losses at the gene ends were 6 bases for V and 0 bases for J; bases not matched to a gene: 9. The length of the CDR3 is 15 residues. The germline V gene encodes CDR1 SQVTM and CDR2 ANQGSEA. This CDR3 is CSVVRGPLMNTEAFF. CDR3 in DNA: TGCAGCGTGGTCAGGGGGCCTTTGATGAACACTGAAGCTTTCTTT. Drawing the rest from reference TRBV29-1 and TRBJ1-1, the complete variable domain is SAVISQKPSRDICQRGTSLTIQCQVDSQVTMMFWYRQQPGQSLTLIATANQGSEATYESGFVIDKFPISRPNLTFSTLTVSNMSPEDSSIYLCSVVRGPLMNTEAFFGQGTRLTVV.

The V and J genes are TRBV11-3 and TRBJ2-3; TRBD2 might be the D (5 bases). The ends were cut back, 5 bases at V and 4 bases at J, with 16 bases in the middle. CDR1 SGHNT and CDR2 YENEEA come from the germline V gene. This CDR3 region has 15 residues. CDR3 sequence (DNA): TGTGCCAGCAGCCCCATTGGGGTCGGGGCAGATACGCAGTATTTT. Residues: CASSPIGVGADTQYF.

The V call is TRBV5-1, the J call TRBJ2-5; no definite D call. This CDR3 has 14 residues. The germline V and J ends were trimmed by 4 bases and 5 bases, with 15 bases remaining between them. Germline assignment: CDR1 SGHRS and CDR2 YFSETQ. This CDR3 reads CASSPDPVIETQYF. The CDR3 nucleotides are TGCGCCAGCAGCCCCGATCCTGTTATTGAGACCCAGTACTTC.

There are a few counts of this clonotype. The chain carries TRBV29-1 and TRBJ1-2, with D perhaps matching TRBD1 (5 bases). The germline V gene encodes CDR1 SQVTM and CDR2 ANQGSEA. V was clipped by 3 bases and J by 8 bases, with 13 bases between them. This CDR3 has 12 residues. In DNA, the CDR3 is TGCAGCGTTGAGGGACTGGCTATGGGCTACACCTTC. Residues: CSVEGLAMGYTF.

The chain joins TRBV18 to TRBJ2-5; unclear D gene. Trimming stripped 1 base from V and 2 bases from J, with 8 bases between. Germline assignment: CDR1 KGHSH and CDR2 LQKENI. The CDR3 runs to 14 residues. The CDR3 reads CASSPRGSQETQYF. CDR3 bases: TGTGCCAGCTCACCACGCGGCAGTCAAGAGACCCAGTACTTC.

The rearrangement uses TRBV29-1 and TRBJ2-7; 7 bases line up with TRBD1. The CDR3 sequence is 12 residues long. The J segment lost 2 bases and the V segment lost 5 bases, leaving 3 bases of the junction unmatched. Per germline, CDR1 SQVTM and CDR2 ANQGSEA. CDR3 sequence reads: CSVSGTAYEQYF. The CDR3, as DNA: TGCAGCGTTTCAGGGACAGCCTACGAGCAGTACTTC.

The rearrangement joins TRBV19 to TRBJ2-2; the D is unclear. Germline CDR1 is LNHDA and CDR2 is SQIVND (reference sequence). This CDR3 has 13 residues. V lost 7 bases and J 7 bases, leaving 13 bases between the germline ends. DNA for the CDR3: TGTGCCAGTACCCGTTTCTACGGCGGGGAGCTGTTTTTT. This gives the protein CASTRFYGGELFF. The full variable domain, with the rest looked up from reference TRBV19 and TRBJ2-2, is DGGITQSPKYLFRKEGQNVTLSCEQNLNHDAMYWYRQDPGQGLRLIYYSQIVNDFQKGDIAEGYSVSREKKESFPLTVTSAQKNPTAFYLCASTRFYGGELFFGEGSRLTVL.

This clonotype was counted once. CDR3 in DNA: TGTGCCAGCAGCACCGGGATTATTACTAAGAATGAGCAGTTCTTC. Translating gives CASSTGIITKNEQFF. J is TRBJ2-1 and V is TRBV5-6; a possible D gene is TRBD2 (5 bases). The CDR3 spans 15 residues. Trimming shortened V by 4 bases and J by 7 bases, and 18 bases separated the two germline ends. Germline values: CDR1 SGHDT, CDR2 YYEEEE.

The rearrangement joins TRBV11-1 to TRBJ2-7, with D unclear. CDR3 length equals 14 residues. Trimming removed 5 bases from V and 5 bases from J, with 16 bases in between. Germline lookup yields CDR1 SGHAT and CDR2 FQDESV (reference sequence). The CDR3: CASSARDPEDEQYF. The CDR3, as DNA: TGTGCCAGCAGCGCTAGAGACCCAGAGGACGAGCAGTACTTC.

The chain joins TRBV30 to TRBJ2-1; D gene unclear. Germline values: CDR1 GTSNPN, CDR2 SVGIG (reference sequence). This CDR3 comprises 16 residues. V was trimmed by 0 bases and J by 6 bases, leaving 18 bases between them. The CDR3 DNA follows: TGTGCCTGGAGTGTATCCAGGCCAAGAACTGTCAATGAGCAGTTCTTC. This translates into CAWSVSRPRTVNEQFF.

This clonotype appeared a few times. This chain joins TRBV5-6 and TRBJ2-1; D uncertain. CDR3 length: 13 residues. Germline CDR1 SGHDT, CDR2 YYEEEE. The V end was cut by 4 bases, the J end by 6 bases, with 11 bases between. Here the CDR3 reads CASSARPGNEQFF. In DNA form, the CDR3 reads TGTGCCAGCAGCGCCCGACCCGGCAATGAGCAGTTCTTC.

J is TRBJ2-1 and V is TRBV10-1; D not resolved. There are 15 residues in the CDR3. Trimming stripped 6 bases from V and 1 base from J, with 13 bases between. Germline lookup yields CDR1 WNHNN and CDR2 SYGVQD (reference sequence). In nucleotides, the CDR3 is TGCGCCAGCAGCTCCGAGGTTTTTTCCTACAATGAGCAGTTCTTC. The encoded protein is CASSSEVFSYNEQFF.

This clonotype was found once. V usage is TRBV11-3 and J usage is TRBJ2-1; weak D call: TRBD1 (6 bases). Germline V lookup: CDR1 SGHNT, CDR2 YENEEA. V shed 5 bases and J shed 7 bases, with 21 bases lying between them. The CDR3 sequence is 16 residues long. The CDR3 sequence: CASSVSGTYTPNEQFF. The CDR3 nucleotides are TGTGCCAGCAGCGTCTCCGGGACATACACTCCTAATGAGCAGTTCTTC.

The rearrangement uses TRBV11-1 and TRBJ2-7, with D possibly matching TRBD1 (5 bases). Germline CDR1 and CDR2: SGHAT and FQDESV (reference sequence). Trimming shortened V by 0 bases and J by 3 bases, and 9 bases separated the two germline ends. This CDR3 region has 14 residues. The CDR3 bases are TGTGCCAGCAGCTTAGCTGGGGCTCTCTACGAGCAGTACTTC. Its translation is CASSLAGALYEQYF.

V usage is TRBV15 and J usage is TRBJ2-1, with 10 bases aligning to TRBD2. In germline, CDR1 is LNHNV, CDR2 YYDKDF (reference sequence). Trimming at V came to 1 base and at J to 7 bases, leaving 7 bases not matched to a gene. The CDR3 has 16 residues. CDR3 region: CATSRGTSGLRNEQFF. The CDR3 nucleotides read TGTGCCACCAGCAGAGGGACTAGCGGTTTGAGGAATGAGCAGTTCTTC.

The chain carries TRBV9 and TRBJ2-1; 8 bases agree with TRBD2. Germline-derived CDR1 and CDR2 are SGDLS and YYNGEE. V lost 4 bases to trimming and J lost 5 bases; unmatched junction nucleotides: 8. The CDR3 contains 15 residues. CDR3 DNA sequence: TGTGCCAGCAGCCCCCAGGGGACTAGGGACAATGAGCAGTTCTTC. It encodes CASSPQGTRDNEQFF.